This TCR beta chain was identified during a study of T cell changes during pregnancy in multiple sclerosis. Clones were read by immunoSEQ multiplex PCR, and TCRdb kept only the in-frame ones, dropping some. The sample includes approximately 46,000 clones, around 90% of them seen just once. The CDR3 loop spans 16 amino acids. V was pared by 5 bases and J by 2 bases, with 9 bases of the junction left unmatched. In germline, CDR1 is SEHNR, CDR2 FQNEAQ (reference sequence). The source is a female donor with multiple sclerosis, enrolled in a pregnancy study. V gene TRBV7-9 combines with J gene TRBJ2-5, with 9 bases fitting TRBD1. The source was CD8+ T cells from peripheral blood mononuclear cells, collected in the second trimester of pregnancy. The CDR3 nucleotides read TGTGCCAGCAGCCCAAGTTGGGACAGGGATCAAGAGACCCAGTACTTC. This codes for CASSPSWDRDQETQYF.